The next 25 T cell receptor beta chains were all read from a single sample in a study of PD-1 blockade in classical Hodgkin lymphoma. Relapses following autologous stem cell transplantation were seen in all patients, with brentuximab vedotin exposure varying. Only in-frame clones appear in the TCRdb table, and some are missing; sequencing was by immunoSEQ multiplex PCR. The sample holds 55,000 to 80,000 clones, approximately 89% seen once. Sequences were derived from peripheral blood mononuclear cells (PBMCs), sampled at baseline. Receptors were obtained from a human donor with classical Hodgkin lymphoma.

The V gene is TRBV7-6, the J gene TRBJ2-3; 7 bases fit TRBD2. The CDR3 runs 14 residues. With 5 bases clipped from V and 2 bases from J, the junction kept 4 bases outside the gene matches. CDR1 is SGHVS, CDR2 FNYEAQ, per germline. CDR3 residues: CASSPRGDTDTQYF. The CDR3 coding sequence is TGTGCCAGCAGCCCCCGGGGGGACACAGATACGCAGTATTTT.

The chain recombines TRBV27 with TRBJ1-5, with D possibly TRBD1 on 5 matching bases. The length of the CDR3 is 19 residues. Trimming took 4 bases from V and 0 from J, leaving 22 bases between them. CDR1 and CDR2 (germline): MNHEY, SMNVEV (reference sequence). The CDR3 DNA is TGTGCCAGCAGTTCCAGGCGCGGTTCGGGGCAGTATAGCAATCAGCCCCAGCATTTT. It yields the protein CASSSRRGSGQYSNQPQHF.

The rearrangement links TRBV5-6 to TRBJ1-3; weak D call: TRBD1 (6 bases). This CDR3 has 15 amino acids. Trimming pared 6 bases from V and 0 bases from J, leaving 13 bases between. Germline V gene lookup returns CDR1 SGHDT and CDR2 YYEEEE. The CDR3 here is CASILQGNSGNTIYF. The CDR3 DNA reads as TGTGCCAGCATCTTACAGGGCAACTCTGGAAACACCATATATTTT.

The chain recombines TRBV19 with TRBJ1-5; D call uncertain. The CDR3 is 15 amino acids. V gave up 4 bases and J gave up 0 bases, with 10 bases separating them. In germline, CDR1 is LNHDA, CDR2 SQIVND (reference sequence). The DNA of the CDR3 is TGTGCCAGTAGTAGGGCATTGTATAGCAATCAGCCCCAGCATTTT. Protein sequence: CASSRALYSNQPQHF.

This clone was found once. The chain has TRBV20-1 and TRBJ2-5; D possibly matches TRBD1 or TRBD2 (5 bases each). Looked up from germline, CDR1 is DFQATT and CDR2 is SNEGSKA (reference sequence). CDR3 length: 11 residues. V was pared by 5 bases and J by 1 base, with 5 bases between. The DNA of the CDR3 is TGCAGTGCTGGGACCCAAGAGACCCAGTACTTC. This codes for CSAGTQETQYF.

This clone was seen a few times. The rearrangement uses TRBV7-9 and TRBJ2-3, with 8 nucleotides matching TRBD1. The CDR3 contains 19 residues. J gave up 1 base and V 3 bases, and 15 bases lay outside the gene matches. CDR1 SEHNR and CDR2 FQNEAQ come from the germline V gene (reference sequence). The CDR3 nucleotides are TGTGCCAGCAGCTTCCGCTCCGGGACAGGCGATGTGGGCACAGATACGCAGTATTTT. It specifies CASSFRSGTGDVGTDTQYF.

The chain links TRBV7-6 to TRBJ2-3; 8 nucleotides align to TRBD2. Germline CDR1 reads SGHVS; CDR2 reads FNYEAQ. This CDR3 is built from 17 residues. V shed 1 base and J 5 bases; nucleotides not matched to a gene: 11. CDR3 bases: TGTGCCAGCAGCTTAGGCGGGGGGCCCCGCCAGGGAGATACGCAGTATTTT. It is translated as CASSLGGGPRQGDTQYF.

The chain is built from TRBV19 and TRBJ2-7; 11 bases map to TRBD2. V lost 3 bases to trimming and J lost 3 bases; unmatched junction nucleotides: 7. The CDR3 runs to 16 residues. Looked up from germline, CDR1 is LNHDA and CDR2 is SQIVND (reference sequence). In DNA, the CDR3 is TGTGCCAGTAGTATTAGCCGGCTAGCGGGGGGCTACGAGCAGTACTTC. Protein product: CASSISRLAGGYEQYF. Together with reference TRBV19 and TRBJ2-7, the CDR3 gives the full variable domain: DGGITQSPKYLFRKEGQNVTLSCEQNLNHDAMYWYRQDPGQGLRLIYYSQIVNDFQKGDIAEGYSVSREKKESFPLTVTSAQKNPTAFYLCASSISRLAGGYEQYFGPGTRLTVT.

The rearrangement uses TRBV6-5 and TRBJ2-1; 8 bases align to TRBD1. V shed 6 bases, J shed 9 bases, and the junction held 7 bases outside the gene matches. The CDR3 covers 13 residues. The germline gives CDR1 MNHEY, CDR2 SVGAGI. CDR3 sequence: CASRSGQGGEQFF. The DNA for the CDR3 is TGTGCCAGCAGATCCGGACAGGGTGGTGAGCAGTTCTTC.

CDR3 bases: TGTGCCAGCTCACCACTCGTCGGGGGGGTCTACAATGAGCAGTTCTTC. It encodes CASSPLVGGVYNEQFF. V usage is TRBV18 and J usage is TRBJ2-1, with 8 bases identical to TRBD2. Germline values: CDR1 KGHSH, CDR2 LQKENI. After removal of 1 base from V and 3 bases from J, the junction contained 5 bases not matched to a gene. This CDR3 contains 16 residues.

The chain links TRBV6-4 to TRBJ2-1, with 9 nucleotides matching TRBD2. Trimming cost V 0 bases and J 7 bases; bases outside gene matches: 7. Germline assignment: CDR1 MRHNA and CDR2 SNTAGT. This CDR3 has 16 amino acids. The CDR3: CASSDSEAGGPNEQFF. The CDR3 DNA follows: TGTGCCAGCAGTGACTCGGAAGCGGGGGGTCCTAATGAGCAGTTCTTC.

This sequence joins TRBV5-8 and TRBJ2-3; 8 positions agree with TRBD1. The CDR3 sequence is 16 residues long. Germline CDR1 SGHTS, CDR2 YDEGEE. J was trimmed by 6 bases and V by 5 bases; bases with no gene match: 14. The CDR3 nucleotides are TGTGCCAGCAGTCCCAGCCGAGACAGGGGATGGGATACGCAGTATTTT. The encoded protein is CASSPSRDRGWDTQYF.

This chain uses TRBV4-2 with TRBJ1-1; 8 bases align to TRBD1. Trimming cost V 4 bases and J 4 bases; bases outside gene matches: 5. This CDR3 is built from 14 residues. Germline V gene lookup returns CDR1 LGHNA and CDR2 YNFKEQ. The CDR3 DNA is TGTGCCAGCAGCCCCGACAGGGGTAGCACTGAAGCTTTCTTT. This sequence encodes CASSPDRGSTEAFF.

The V call is TRBV30, the J call TRBJ2-2; weak D call: TRBD1 (5 bases). The germline V and J ends were trimmed by 0 bases and 1 base, with 9 bases remaining between them. Germline CDR1 and CDR2: GTSNPN and SVGIG (reference sequence). The CDR3 consists of 15 residues. As DNA, the CDR3 is TGTGCCTGGAGTGTCCTCAGGGAGAACACCGGGGAGCTGTTTTTT. It encodes CAWSVLRENTGELFF.

The chain carries TRBV27 and TRBJ1-2; 10 bases map to TRBD1. Trimming removed 3 bases from V and 7 bases from J; junction bases left unmatched: 5. The V gene's germline CDR1 is MNHEY and CDR2 SMNVEV (reference sequence). The CDR3 covers 14 residues. CDR3 residues: CASSLDRGVGGYTF. In DNA, the CDR3 is TGTGCCAGCAGTTTGGACAGGGGGGTAGGTGGCTACACCTTC.

This clone was seen just once. The V gene is TRBV11-2, the J gene TRBJ1-3; D gene uncertain. The CDR3 sequence is 14 residues long. Germline CDR1 reads SGHAT; CDR2 reads FQNNGV. V was trimmed by 7 bases and J by 3 bases, leaving 13 bases between them. This chain's CDR3 is CASTWGGGGNTIYF. In DNA form, the CDR3 reads TGTGCCAGCACCTGGGGAGGAGGTGGAAACACCATATATTTT.

The chain recombines TRBV6-5 with TRBJ1-2; 8 bases are a match to TRBD1. This CDR3 comprises 14 residues. Germline V gives CDR1 MNHEY, CDR2 SVGAGI. V lost 4 bases, J lost 4 bases, and 5 bases stayed unmatched. The CDR3 region has the DNA TGTGCCAGCAGTTCAACAGGGGGAAGCTATGGCTACACCTTC. Translating gives CASSSTGGSYGYTF.

The chain carries TRBV7-2 and TRBJ1-1, with no clear D. This CDR3 is built from 12 residues. CDR1 is SGHTA and CDR2 is FQGNSA in the germline V gene. The germline V and J ends were trimmed by 3 bases and 7 bases, with 9 bases remaining between them. Here the CDR3 DNA reads TGTGCCAGCAGCTTCGCGGCCCGTGAAGCTTTCTTT. As protein: CASSFAAREAFF. Looking up the rest from reference TRBV7-2 and TRBJ1-1 gives the full variable domain: GAGVSQSPSNKVTEKGKDVELRCDPISGHTALYWYRQSLGQGLEFLIYFQGNSAPDKSGLPSDRFSAERTGGSVSTLTIQRTQQEDSAVYLCASSFAAREAFFGQGTRLTVV.

The chain has TRBV27 and TRBJ2-2, with TRBD2 identical over 8 bases. The CDR3 length is 13 residues. Germline lookup yields CDR1 MNHEY and CDR2 SMNVEV (reference sequence). CDR3 in DNA: TGTGTATGCGGGGGGTCGAACACCGGGGAGCTGTTTTTT. Amino acid sequence: CVCGGSNTGELFF.

This clone was seen only once. The CDR3 protein is CASSYSTGRDGYTF. DNA of the CDR3: TGTGCCAGCAGTTACTCGACAGGGAGGGATGGCTACACCTTC. This chain connects TRBV6-5 to TRBJ1-2; 7 nucleotides match TRBD1. V was clipped by 0 bases and J by 6 bases; unmatched bases: 4. Germline-derived CDR1 and CDR2 are MNHEY and SVGAGI. This CDR3 is 14 amino acids long.

The rearrangement joins TRBV7-8 to TRBJ1-2; D unclear. V shed 0 bases and J shed 7 bases, with 3 bases lying between them. The CDR3 has 11 residues. In germline, CDR1 is SGHVS, CDR2 FQNEAQ. DNA of the CDR3: TGTGCCAGCAGCTTAGCGGGTGGCTACACCTTC. Its translation is CASSLAGGYTF.

The J gene is TRBJ1-2, the V gene TRBV19, with 9 bases that match TRBD1. The trim removed 5 bases at V and 8 bases at J, leaving 6 bases unmatched. The germline V gene has CDR1 LNHDA and CDR2 SQIVND (reference sequence). The CDR3 contains 13 residues. CDR3 nucleotides: TGTGCCAGTAGTTCGTGGACAGGGGAAGGCTACACCTTC. Translating gives CASSSWTGEGYTF.

The genes are TRBV7-8 and TRBJ1-5, with a tentative D call TRBD1 (6 bases). Germline V CDR1 and CDR2: SGHVS, FQNEAQ. The CDR3 sequence is 15 residues long. The V end lost 7 bases, the J end lost 0 bases, and 13 bases lay between the germline ends. As DNA, the CDR3 is TGTGCCAGCACCCCAGGACAGTTTAGCAATCAGCCCCAGCATTTT. The encoded protein is CASTPGQFSNQPQHF.

The V and J genes are TRBV28 and TRBJ1-2, with TRBD1 matching over 8 bases. Germline V CDR1 and CDR2: MDHEN, SYDVKM. This CDR3 contains 13 residues. The junction had 3 bases not matched to a gene; V was cut back by 5 bases and J by 4 bases. CDR3 in DNA: TGTGCCAGCAGTCGGACAGGGACCTATGGCTACACCTTC. Its protein product is CASSRTGTYGYTF.

This clone was seen more than once but under ten times. The rearrangement uses TRBV28 and TRBJ1-4; the match to TRBD1 covers 8 bases. V was clipped by 7 bases and J by 7 bases; unmatched bases: 5. There are 13 residues in the CDR3. Germline V lookup: CDR1 MDHEN, CDR2 SYDVKM. The CDR3 sequence: CASNPGQGEKLFF. CDR3 bases: TGTGCCAGCAATCCCGGACAGGGTGAAAAACTGTTTTTT.